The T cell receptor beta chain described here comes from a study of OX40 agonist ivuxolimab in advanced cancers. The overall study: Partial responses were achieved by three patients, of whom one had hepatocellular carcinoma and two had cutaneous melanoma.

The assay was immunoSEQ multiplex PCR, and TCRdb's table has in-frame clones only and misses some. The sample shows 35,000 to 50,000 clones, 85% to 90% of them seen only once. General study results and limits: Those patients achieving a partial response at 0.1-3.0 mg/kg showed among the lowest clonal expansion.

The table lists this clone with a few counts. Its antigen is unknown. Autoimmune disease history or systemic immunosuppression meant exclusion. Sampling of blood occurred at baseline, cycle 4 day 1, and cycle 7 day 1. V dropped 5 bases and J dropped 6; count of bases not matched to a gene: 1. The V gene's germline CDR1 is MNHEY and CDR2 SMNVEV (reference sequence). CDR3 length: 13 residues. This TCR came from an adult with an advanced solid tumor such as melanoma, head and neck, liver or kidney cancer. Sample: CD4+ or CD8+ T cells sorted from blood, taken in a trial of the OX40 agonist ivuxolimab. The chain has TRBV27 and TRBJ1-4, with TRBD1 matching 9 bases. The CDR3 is CASSRTGDEKLFF. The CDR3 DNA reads TGTGCCAGCAGTCGGACAGGGGATGAAAAACTGTTTTTT.